Given below is one T cell receptor beta chain in context. The data originate from a study of blood T cell repertoires in COVID-19. About the study: PBMCs, B-cell-depleted T cells, or T cells provided the cDNA or gDNA that made up the material.

The CDR3 covers 13 residues. Germline V gives CDR1 ENHRY, CDR2 SYGVKD. V was pared by 2 bases and J by 5 bases, with 10 bases between. Original processing methods: Using reference gene primer amplification, nucleated cell counts were estimated. Assay used: immunoSEQ multiplex PCR; TCRdb lists only in-frame clones, some missing. That table gives V, J and clone size, and the DNA gave D and trimming. The sample has around 13,000 clones, roughly 90% seen once. This sequence was found in an elderly man with acute or convalescent COVID-19. Input material: peripheral blood. The J gene is TRBJ2-7, the V gene TRBV10-3, with D possibly TRBD1 on 6 matching bases. CDR3 in DNA: TGTGCCATCAGTGAGCCTAGGACAGACGAGCAGTACTTC. It codes for CAISEPRTDEQYF.